This T cell receptor beta chain is drawn from a study of T-cell memory formation after mild COVID-19. Study results and caveats: The SARS-CoV-2 specificity of second-wave clones reaching peak at day 37 remained unverified.

For this clonotype: The antigen remains unidentified.

TCRdb reprocessed the 5' RACE reads with MiXCR, giving one entry per CDR3 protein. The sample holds some 440,000 distinct CDR3 sequences, roughly 23% seen once. Sequenced: PBMCs or a T cell subset sorted from them (not recorded which). The TCR comes from an adult woman who had mild COVID-19 (a few samples of this study predate the infection). Cell type and time point are not known.

CDR3: CASSVATGGQAPLNTGELFF. For the CDR3, the DNA is TGTGCCAGCAGCGTAGCGACAGGCGGCCAGGCCCCTCTGAACACCGGGGAGCTGTTTTTT. V and J are TRBV9 and TRBJ2-2; tentative D call: TRBD1 (6 bases). The germline CDR1 and CDR2 sequences are SGDLS and YYNGEE. The CDR3 runs 20 residues. Trimming took 0 bases from V and 1 from J, leaving 22 bases between them.